These 13 T cell receptor beta chains share one sample of origin, sequenced in a study of neoadjuvant nivolumab and ipilimumab in lung cancer. TCRdb's table, derived via immunoSEQ multiplex PCR, lists solely in-frame clones and lacks some. The sample lists thousands of clones; 70% to 85% were seen once. This sample comprised tumor tissue, obtained after neoadjuvant nivolumab, alone or with ipilimumab, at or shortly before surgery. Receptors originate from an adult with non-small cell lung cancer.

This clone was found once. This chain links TRBV15 with TRBJ1-5; perhaps TRBD1 as D (6 bases). Germline V gene sequence: CDR1 LNHNV, CDR2 YYDKDF (reference sequence). V was shortened by 5 bases and J by 4 bases, with 15 bases between the two germline ends. The CDR3 consists of 15 residues. This CDR3 is CATSSRRTGNQPQHF. CDR3 DNA: TGTGCCACCAGCTCGAGACGAACAGGGAATCAGCCCCAGCATTTT.

There are a few counts of this clone. The rearrangement uses TRBV7-9 and TRBJ1-5; tentative D call: TRBD1 (5 bases). The V gene's germline CDR1 is SEHNR and CDR2 FQNEAQ (reference sequence). V lost 1 base and J lost 4, with 8 bases in between. CDR3 size: 14 residues. The CDR3 sequence is CASSLEAGNQPQHF. Here the CDR3 DNA reads TGTGCCAGCAGCTTAGAGGCAGGGAATCAGCCCCAGCATTTT.

This clone was counted once. The chain couples TRBV11-2 to TRBJ2-7, with TRBD1 matching over 8 bases. Losses at the gene ends were 1 base for V and 3 bases for J; bases not matched to a gene: 5. The CDR3 extends over 15 amino acids. Germline V gene lookup returns CDR1 SGHAT and CDR2 FQNNGV. The CDR3 nucleotides are TGTGCCAGCAGCTTAGTAGGGACAGGACACTACGAGCAGTACTTC. Residues: CASSLVGTGHYEQYF.

The rearrangement links TRBV7-2 to TRBJ2-7; TRBD2 agrees at 15 bases. Trimming cost V 0 bases and J 7 bases; bases outside gene matches: 7. The CDR3 is 17 residues long. The germline gives CDR1 SGHTA, CDR2 FQGNSA. CDR3 sequence reads: CASSLAGTSGRMGEQYF. DNA for the CDR3: TGTGCCAGCAGCTTAGCGGGGACTAGCGGGAGGATGGGGGAGCAGTACTTC.

The chain uses TRBV5-1 and TRBJ2-1; D gene unclear. There are 16 residues in the CDR3. In germline, CDR1 is SGHRS, CDR2 YFSETQ. The ends were cut back, 3 bases at V and 0 bases at J, with 13 bases in the middle. DNA for the CDR3: TGCGCCAGCAGCTCTCAAGGCACAAGCTCCTACAATGAGCAGTTCTTC. It specifies CASSSQGTSSYNEQFF.

The table lists this clone with a few counts. The chain combines TRBV6-4 with TRBJ2-1, with 9 bases identical to TRBD2. J lost 8 bases, V lost 3 bases, and 11 bases had no gene match. The germline V gene has CDR1 MRHNA and CDR2 SNTAGT. CDR3 length: 16 residues. The CDR3 sequence is CASSDEPGLATHEQFF. In DNA, the CDR3 is TGTGCCAGCAGTGATGAGCCGGGACTAGCCACTCATGAGCAGTTCTTC.

This clone occurred a few times. This rearrangement joins TRBV14 to TRBJ1-1; D is possibly TRBD1 (5 bases). With 2 bases removed from V and 3 bases from J, the gap between germline ends came to 16 bases. The CDR3 has 16 amino acids. In germline, CDR1 is SGHDN, CDR2 FVKESK. CDR3 DNA: TGTGCCAGCAGCCAAAACGTGTTTAGGGGTGACACTGAAGCTTTCTTT. Amino acid sequence: CASSQNVFRGDTEAFF.

The chain has TRBV29-1 and TRBJ2-1; D not certain. This CDR3 has 17 residues. CDR1 and CDR2 (germline): SQVTM, ANQGSEA. Trimming cost V 1 base and J 0 bases, with 16 bases left between them. The CDR3 protein is CSVEGFGSQSSYNEQFF. DNA of the CDR3: TGCAGCGTTGAAGGTTTCGGCAGTCAGAGCTCCTACAATGAGCAGTTCTTC.

The chain links TRBV6-5 to TRBJ2-7; 9 bases are a match to TRBD1. Germline assignment: CDR1 MNHEY and CDR2 SVGAGI. The CDR3 extends over 14 amino acids. V shed 6 bases and J 4 bases; nucleotides not matched to a gene: 7. The CDR3 loop reads CASSSTGGAYEQYF. The CDR3, as DNA: TGTGCCAGCAGCTCGACAGGGGGTGCGTACGAGCAGTACTTC.

This rearrangement joins TRBV11-2 to TRBJ2-7; tentative D call: TRBD2 (5 bases). This CDR3 has 13 residues. V shed 5 bases and J shed 4 bases, with 12 bases lying between them. Germline CDR1 is SGHAT and CDR2 is FQNNGV. The CDR3 nucleotides are TGTGCCAGCAGCCCCCCGGGCGGGTACGAGCAGTACTTC. Translating it yields CASSPPGGYEQYF.

The J gene is TRBJ2-6, the V gene TRBV7-6; no clear D. Germline V lookup: CDR1 SGHVS, CDR2 FNYEAQ. V lost 5 bases and J 2 bases, leaving 7 bases between the germline ends. This CDR3 is 14 amino acids long. DNA of the CDR3: TGTGCCAGCAGCGTAGGGACTGGGGCCAACGTCCTGACTTTC. It is translated as CASSVGTGANVLTF.

The rearrangement links TRBV6-5 to TRBJ1-1; D perhaps matches TRBD1 (5 bases). This CDR3 is 15 amino acids long. CDR1 and CDR2 (germline): MNHEY, SVGAGI. V was trimmed by 0 bases and J by 4 bases, leaving 12 bases between them. CDR3: CASSYSSQGGTEAFF. CDR3 in DNA: TGTGCCAGCAGTTACTCTTCCCAGGGAGGCACTGAAGCTTTCTTT.

The chain is built from TRBV2 and TRBJ2-7, with D hard to call. The CDR3 covers 11 residues. The germline V gene encodes CDR1 SNHLY and CDR2 FYNNEI. V lost 4 bases and J lost 2, with 3 bases in between. The CDR3 nucleotides are TGTGCCAGCAGTGCAACCTACGAGCAGTACTTC. It codes for CASSATYEQYF.